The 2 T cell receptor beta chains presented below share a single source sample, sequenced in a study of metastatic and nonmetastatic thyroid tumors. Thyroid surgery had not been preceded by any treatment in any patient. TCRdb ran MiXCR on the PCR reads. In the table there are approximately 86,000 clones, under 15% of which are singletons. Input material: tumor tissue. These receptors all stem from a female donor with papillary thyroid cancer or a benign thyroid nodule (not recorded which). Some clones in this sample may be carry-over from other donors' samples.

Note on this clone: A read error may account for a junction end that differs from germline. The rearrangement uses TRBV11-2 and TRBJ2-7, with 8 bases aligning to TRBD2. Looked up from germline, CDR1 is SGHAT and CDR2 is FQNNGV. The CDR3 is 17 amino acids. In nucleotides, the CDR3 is TGTGCCAGCATCTTATTTGCCCTGGGATCGGGAGGGTACGAGCAGTACTTC. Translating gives CASILFALGSGGYEQYF.

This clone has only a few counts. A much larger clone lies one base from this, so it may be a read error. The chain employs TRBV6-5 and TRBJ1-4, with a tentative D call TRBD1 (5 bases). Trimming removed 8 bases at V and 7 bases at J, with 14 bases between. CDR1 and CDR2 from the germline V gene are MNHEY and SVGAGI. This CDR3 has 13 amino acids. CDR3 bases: TGTGCCAGCGACGACAGACGTACTGAAAAACTGTTTTTT. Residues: CASDDRRTEKLFF.